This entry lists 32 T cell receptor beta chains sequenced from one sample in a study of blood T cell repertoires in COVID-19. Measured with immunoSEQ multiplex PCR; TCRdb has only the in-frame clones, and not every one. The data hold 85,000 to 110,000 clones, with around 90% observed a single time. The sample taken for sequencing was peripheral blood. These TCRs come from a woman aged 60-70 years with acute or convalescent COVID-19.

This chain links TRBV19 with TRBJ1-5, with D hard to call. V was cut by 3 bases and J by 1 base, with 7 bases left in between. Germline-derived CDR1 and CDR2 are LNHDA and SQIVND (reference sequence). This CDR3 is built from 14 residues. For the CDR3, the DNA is TGTGCCAGTAGTATGCTGAGCAGCAATCAGCCCCAGCATTTT. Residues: CASSMLSSNQPQHF.

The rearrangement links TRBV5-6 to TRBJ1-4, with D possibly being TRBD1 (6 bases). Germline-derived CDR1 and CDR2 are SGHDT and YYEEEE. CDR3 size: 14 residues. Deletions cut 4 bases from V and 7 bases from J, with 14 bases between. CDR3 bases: TGTGCCAGCAGCCTTACAGGGCCGGGTGAAAAACTGTTTTTT. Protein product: CASSLTGPGEKLFF.

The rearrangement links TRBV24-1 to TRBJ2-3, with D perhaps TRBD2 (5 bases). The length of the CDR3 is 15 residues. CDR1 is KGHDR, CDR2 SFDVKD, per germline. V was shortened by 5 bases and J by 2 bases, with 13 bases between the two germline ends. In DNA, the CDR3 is TGTGCCACCAGTGGTACTAGGAAGCCCACAGATACGCAGTATTTT. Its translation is CATSGTRKPTDTQYF.

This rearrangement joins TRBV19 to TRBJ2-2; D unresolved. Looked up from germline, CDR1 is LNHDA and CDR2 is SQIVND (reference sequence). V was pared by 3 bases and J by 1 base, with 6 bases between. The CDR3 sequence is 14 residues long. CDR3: CASSMAENTGELFF. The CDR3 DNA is TGTGCCAGTAGTATGGCGGAGAACACCGGGGAGCTGTTTTTT.

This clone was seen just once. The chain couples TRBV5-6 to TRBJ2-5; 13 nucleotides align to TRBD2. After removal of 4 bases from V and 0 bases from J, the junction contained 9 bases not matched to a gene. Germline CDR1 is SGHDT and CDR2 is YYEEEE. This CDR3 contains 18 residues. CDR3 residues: CASSPGTSGARYQETQYF. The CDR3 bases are TGTGCCAGCAGCCCCGGGACTAGCGGGGCCCGCTACCAAGAGACCCAGTACTTC.

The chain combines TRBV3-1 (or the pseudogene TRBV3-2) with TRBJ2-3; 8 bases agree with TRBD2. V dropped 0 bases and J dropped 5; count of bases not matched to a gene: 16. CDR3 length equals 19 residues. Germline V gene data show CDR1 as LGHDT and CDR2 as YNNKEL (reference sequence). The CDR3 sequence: CASSQDSRGLAGFEDTQYF. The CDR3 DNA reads TGTGCCAGCAGCCAAGATTCTCGTGGTCTAGCGGGTTTTGAAGATACGCAGTATTTT.

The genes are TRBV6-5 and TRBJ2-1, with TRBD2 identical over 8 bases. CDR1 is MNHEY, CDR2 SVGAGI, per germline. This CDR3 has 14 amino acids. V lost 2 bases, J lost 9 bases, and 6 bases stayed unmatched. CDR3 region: CASSYVAGGGEQFF. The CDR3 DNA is TGTGCCAGCAGTTACGTTGCGGGAGGCGGTGAGCAGTTCTTC.

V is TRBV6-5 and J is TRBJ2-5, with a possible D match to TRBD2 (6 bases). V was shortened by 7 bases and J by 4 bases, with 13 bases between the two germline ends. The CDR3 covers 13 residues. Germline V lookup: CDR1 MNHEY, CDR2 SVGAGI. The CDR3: CASTGLLRETQYF. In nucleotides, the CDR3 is TGTGCCAGCACTGGACTACTTCGAGAGACCCAGTACTTC.

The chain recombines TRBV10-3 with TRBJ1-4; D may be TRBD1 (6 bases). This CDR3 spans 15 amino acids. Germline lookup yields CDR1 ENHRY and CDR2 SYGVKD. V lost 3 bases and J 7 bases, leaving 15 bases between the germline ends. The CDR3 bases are TGTGCCATCAGTGAAGGTCGGGGGGCGATTGAAAAACTGTTTTTT. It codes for CAISEGRGAIEKLFF.

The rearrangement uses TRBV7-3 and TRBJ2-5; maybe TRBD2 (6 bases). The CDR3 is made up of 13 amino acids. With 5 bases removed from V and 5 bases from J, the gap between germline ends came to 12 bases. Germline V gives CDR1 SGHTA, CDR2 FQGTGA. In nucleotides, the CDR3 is TGTGCCAGCAGCCTAGGAGGGCTGGAGACCCAGTACTTC. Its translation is CASSLGGLETQYF.

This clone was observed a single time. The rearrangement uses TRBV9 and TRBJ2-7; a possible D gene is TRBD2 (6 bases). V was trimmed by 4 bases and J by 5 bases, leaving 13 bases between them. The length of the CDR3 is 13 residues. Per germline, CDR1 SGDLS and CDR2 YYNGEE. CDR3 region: CASSRGTTDEQYV. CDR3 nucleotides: TGTGCCAGCAGCCGGGGGACCACCGACGAGCAGTACGTC.

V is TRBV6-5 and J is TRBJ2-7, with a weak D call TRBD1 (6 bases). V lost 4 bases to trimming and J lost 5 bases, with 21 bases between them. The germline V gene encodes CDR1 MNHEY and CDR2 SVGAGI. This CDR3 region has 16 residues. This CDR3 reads CASSFTSGTQNDEQYF. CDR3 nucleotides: TGTGCCAGCAGTTTCACTTCCGGGACACAGAATGACGAGCAGTACTTC.

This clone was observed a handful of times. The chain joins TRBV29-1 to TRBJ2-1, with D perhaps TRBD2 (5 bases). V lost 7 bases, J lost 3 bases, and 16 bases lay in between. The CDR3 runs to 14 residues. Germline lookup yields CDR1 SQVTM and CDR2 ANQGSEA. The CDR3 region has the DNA TGCAGCGCTCAACCTACGGGGATCTACAATGAGCAGTTCTTC. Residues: CSAQPTGIYNEQFF.

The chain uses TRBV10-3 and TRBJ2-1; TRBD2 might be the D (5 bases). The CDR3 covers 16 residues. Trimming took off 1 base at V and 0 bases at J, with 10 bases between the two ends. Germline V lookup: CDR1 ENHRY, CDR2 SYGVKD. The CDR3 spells CAISEFGLSSYNEQFF. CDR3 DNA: TGTGCCATCAGTGAGTTCGGACTCAGCTCCTACAATGAGCAGTTCTTC.

The CDR3 nucleotides are TGTGCCAGTAGTATTAGGAGACAGGTTGGCAATCAGCCCCAGCATTTT. Translated, it gives CASSIRRQVGNQPQHF. The rearrangement uses TRBV19 and TRBJ1-5; D might be TRBD1 (6 bases). Germline V gives CDR1 LNHDA, CDR2 SQIVND (reference sequence). Trimming took 3 bases from V and 2 from J, leaving 14 bases between them. CDR3 length: 16 amino acids. The whole variable domain, filled in from reference TRBV19 and TRBJ1-5, reads DGGITQSPKYLFRKEGQNVTLSCEQNLNHDAMYWYRQDPGQGLRLIYYSQIVNDFQKGDIAEGYSVSREKKESFPLTVTSAQKNPTAFYLCASSIRRQVGNQPQHFGDGTRLSIL.

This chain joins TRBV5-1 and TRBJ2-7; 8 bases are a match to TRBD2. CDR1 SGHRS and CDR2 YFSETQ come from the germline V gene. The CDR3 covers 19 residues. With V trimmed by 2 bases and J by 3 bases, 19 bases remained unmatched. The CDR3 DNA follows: TGCGCCAGCAGCTTAGCCAGTAGCGGGACCTCCCGTGGAGTCTACGAGCAGTACTTC. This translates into CASSLASSGTSRGVYEQYF.

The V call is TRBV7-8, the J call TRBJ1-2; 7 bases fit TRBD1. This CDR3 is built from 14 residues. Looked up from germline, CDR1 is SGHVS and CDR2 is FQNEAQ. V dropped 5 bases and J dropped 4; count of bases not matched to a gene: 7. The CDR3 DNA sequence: TGTGCCAGCAGCCTATCACAGGGGATCTATGGCTACACCTTC. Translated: CASSLSQGIYGYTF.

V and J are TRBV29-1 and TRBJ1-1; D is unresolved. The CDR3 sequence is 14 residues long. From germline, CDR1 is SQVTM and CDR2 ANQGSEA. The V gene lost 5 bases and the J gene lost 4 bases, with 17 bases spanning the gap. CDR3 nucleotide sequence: TGCAGCGTTCTAAGAGCGCGGGAGTTCACTGAAGCTTTCTTT. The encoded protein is CSVLRAREFTEAFF.

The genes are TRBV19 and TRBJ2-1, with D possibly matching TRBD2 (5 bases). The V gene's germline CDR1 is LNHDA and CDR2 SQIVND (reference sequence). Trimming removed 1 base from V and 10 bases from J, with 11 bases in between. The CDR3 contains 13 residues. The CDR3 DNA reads TGTGCCAGTAGTATAGGCAAGACGGGGGAGCAGTTCTTC. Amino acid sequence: CASSIGKTGEQFF.

DNA of the CDR3: TGCGCCAGCAGCGTACAGGGAGATCCCGGTGAAGCTTTCTTT. The encoded protein is CASSVQGDPGEAFF. The chain is built from TRBV5-1 and TRBJ1-1, with D possibly TRBD1 on 6 matching bases. Germline CDR1 SGHRS, CDR2 YFSETQ. The V end was cut by 4 bases, the J end by 7 bases, with 17 bases between. CDR3 length: 14 residues.

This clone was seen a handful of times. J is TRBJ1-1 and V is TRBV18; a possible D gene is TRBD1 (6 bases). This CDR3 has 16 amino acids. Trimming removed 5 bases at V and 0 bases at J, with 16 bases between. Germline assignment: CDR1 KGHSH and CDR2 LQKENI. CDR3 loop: CASSSLTGPLNTEAFF. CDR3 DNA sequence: TGTGCCAGCTCATCGCTGACAGGCCCCTTGAACACTGAAGCTTTCTTT.

The CDR3, as DNA: TGTGCCAGCAGAGGACCAGGGAGGGCTGAAGCTTTCTTT. Translated, it gives CASRGPGRAEAFF. The chain employs TRBV28 and TRBJ1-1; D may be TRBD1 (5 bases). This CDR3 has 13 amino acids. Trimming removed 6 bases at V and 6 bases at J, with 14 bases between. Per the germline V gene, CDR1 is MDHEN and CDR2 is SYDVKM.

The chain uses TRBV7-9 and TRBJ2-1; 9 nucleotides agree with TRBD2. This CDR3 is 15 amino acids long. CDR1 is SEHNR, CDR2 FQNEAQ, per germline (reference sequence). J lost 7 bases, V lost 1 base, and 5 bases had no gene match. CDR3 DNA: TGTGCCAGCAGCTTAGATAGCGGGAGTCTAAATGAGCAGTTCTTC. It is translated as CASSLDSGSLNEQFF.

As DNA, the CDR3 is TGTGCCAGCAGCGGACAGGGGAATTCACCCCTCCACTTT. Translation gives CASSGQGNSPLHF. J is TRBJ1-6 and V is TRBV6-5; 9 bases match TRBD1. Trimming at V came to 6 bases and at J to 7 bases, leaving 1 base not matched to a gene. Germline V gene lookup returns CDR1 MNHEY and CDR2 SVGAGI. This CDR3 spans 13 amino acids.

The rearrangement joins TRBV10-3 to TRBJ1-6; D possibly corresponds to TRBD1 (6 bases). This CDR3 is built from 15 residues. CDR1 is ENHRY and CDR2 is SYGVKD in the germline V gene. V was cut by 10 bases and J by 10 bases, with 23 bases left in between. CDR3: CATTGSSPLWSPLHF. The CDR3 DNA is TGTGCCACCACAGGGAGTTCTCCCCTGTGGTCACCCCTCCACTTT.

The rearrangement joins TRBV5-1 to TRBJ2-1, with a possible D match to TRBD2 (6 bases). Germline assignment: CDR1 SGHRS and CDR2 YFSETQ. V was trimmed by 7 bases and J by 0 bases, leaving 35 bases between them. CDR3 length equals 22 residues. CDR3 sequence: CASGTASGGMSNTASSYNEQFF. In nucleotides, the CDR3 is TGCGCCAGCGGAACCGCGAGTGGGGGGATGTCTAATACCGCGAGCTCCTACAATGAGCAGTTCTTC.

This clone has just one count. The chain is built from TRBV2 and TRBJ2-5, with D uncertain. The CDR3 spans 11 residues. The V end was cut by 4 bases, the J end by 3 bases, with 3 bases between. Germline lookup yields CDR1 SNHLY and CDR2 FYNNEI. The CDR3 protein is CASSAEETQYF. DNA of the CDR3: TGTGCCAGCAGTGCTGAAGAGACCCAGTACTTC.

DNA of the CDR3: TGTGCCAGCAGTGAATTCCTCATAGGAGGTCAGCCCCAGCATTTT. Its protein product is CASSEFLIGGQPQHF. The rearrangement uses TRBV6-1 and TRBJ1-5; D remains ambiguous. This CDR3 spans 15 amino acids. The V end was cut by 2 bases, the J end by 6 bases, with 14 bases between. Germline V gives CDR1 MNHNS, CDR2 SASEGT.

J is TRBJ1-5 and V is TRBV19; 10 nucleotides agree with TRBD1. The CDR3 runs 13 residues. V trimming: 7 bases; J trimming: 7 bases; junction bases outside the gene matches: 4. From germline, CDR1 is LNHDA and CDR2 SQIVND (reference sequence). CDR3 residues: CASKGQGNQPQHF. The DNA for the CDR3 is TGTGCCAGTAAGGGACAGGGGAACCAGCCCCAGCATTTT.

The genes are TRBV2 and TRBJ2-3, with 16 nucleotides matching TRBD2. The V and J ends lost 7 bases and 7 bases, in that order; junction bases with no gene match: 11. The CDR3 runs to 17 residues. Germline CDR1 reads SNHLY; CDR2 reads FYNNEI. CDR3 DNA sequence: TGTGCCAGCATCACCCCGCCGGGACTAGCGGGAGGGAATACGCAGTATTTT. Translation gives CASITPPGLAGGNTQYF.

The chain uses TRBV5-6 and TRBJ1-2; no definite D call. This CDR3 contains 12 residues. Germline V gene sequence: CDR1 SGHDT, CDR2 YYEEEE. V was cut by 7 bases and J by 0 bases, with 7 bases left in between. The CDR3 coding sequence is TGTGCCAGCGGGCGGGCTAACTATGGCTACACCTTC. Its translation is CASGRANYGYTF.

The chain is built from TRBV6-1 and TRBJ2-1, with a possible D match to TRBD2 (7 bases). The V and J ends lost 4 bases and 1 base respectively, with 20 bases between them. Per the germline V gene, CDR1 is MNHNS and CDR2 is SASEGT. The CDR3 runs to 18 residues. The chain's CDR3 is CASSGDPGGHISYNEQFF. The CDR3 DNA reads TGTGCCAGCAGTGGAGATCCGGGGGGACACATTTCCTACAATGAGCAGTTCTTC.